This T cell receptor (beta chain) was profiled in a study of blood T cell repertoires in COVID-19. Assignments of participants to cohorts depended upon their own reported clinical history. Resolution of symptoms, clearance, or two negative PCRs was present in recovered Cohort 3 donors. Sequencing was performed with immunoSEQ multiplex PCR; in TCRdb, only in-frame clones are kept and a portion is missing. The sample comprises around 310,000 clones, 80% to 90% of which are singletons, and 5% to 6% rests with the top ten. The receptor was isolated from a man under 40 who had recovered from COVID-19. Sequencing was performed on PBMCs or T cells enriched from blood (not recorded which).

The CDR3 reads CATGQGGRNEKLFF. The CDR3 nucleotides are TGTGCCACGGGACAGGGGGGGAGGAATGAAAAACTGTTTTTT. The chain is built from TRBV28 and TRBJ1-4; 11 bases line up with TRBD1. The germline V gene encodes CDR1 MDHEN and CDR2 SYDVKM. The V gene end was trimmed by 10 bases and the J gene end by 5 bases; junction bases not matched to a gene: 6. This CDR3 has 14 amino acids. The whole variable domain, filled in from reference TRBV28 and TRBJ1-4, reads DVKVTQSSRYLVKRTGEKVFLECVQDMDHENMFWYRQDPGLGLRLIYFSYDVKMKEKGDIPEGYSVSREKKERFSLILESASTNQTSMYLCATGQGGRNEKLFFGSGTQLSVL.